The entry below describes one T cell receptor beta chain. The CDR3 loop spans 14 amino acids. The germline V gene encodes CDR1 SGHRS and CDR2 YFSETQ. The ends were cut back, 6 bases at V and 3 bases at J, with 14 bases in the middle. The sample comes from a study of blood T cell repertoires in COVID-19. The repertoire was sequenced with immunoSEQ multiplex PCR; TCRdb's copy has only in-frame clones and lacks some. The sample includes under 350,000 clones, about 86% of them seen just once. V is TRBV5-1 and J is TRBJ2-3; D is ambiguous. The TCR comes from a man aged 18 to 29 with active or convalescent COVID-19. The sample consisted of peripheral blood. The chain's CDR3 is CASTLVPGTDTQYF. As DNA, the CDR3 is TGCGCCAGCACCCTAGTACCGGGTACAGATACGCAGTATTTT.